The source of this T cell receptor (beta chain) is a study of cytomegalovirus exposure and HLA in healthy donors. General study findings and limits: The study put 150 to 200 TCR beta chains on its list as cytomegalovirus-associated.

PCR employed 60 Vbeta and 13 Jbeta primers. Clones were read by immunoSEQ multiplex PCR, and TCRdb kept only the in-frame ones, dropping some. The repertoire includes about 90,000 clones, about 70% of them detected once, and approximately 2.1% sits in the top ten. Concerning this clone: Antigen unknown.

The CDR3 length is 18 residues. Trimming pared 5 bases from V and 0 bases from J, leaving 17 bases between. Germline V lookup: CDR1 MGHRA, CDR2 YSYEKL. The receptor comes from a man aged 25-40 years in good health and CMV-seronegative. Sequencing was done on a sample of PBMCs. This chain connects TRBV4-1 to TRBJ2-6, with TRBD2 as a possible D gene (5 bases). In DNA, the CDR3 is TGCGCCAGCAGCGACCCTCTAGCTACCCTCTCTGGGGCCAACGTCCTGACTTTC. Protein: CASSDPLATLSGANVLTF.